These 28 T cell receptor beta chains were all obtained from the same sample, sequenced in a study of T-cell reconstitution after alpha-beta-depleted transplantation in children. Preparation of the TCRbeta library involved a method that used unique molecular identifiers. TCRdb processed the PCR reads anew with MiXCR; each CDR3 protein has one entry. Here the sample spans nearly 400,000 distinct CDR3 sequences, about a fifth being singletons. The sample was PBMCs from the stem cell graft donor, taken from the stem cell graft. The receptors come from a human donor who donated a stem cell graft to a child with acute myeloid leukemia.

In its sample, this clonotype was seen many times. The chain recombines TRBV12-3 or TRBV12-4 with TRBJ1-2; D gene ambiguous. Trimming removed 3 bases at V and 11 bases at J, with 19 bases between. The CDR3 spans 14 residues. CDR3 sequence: CASSFAGRWDEYTF. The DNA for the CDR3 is TGTGCCAGCAGTTTTGCAGGCCGGTGGGATGAATACACCTTC.

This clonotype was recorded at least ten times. The CDR3 DNA reads TGCAGTGCTATCCAAGGACTGACGTACCAAGAGACCCAGTACTTC. Its protein product is CSAIQGLTYQETQYF. The J gene is TRBJ2-5, the V gene TRBV20-1, with D perhaps matching TRBD2 (5 bases). This CDR3 contains 15 residues. Germline V gene sequence: CDR1 DFQATT, CDR2 SNEGSKA (reference sequence). V was pared by 4 bases and J by 0 bases, with 15 bases between.

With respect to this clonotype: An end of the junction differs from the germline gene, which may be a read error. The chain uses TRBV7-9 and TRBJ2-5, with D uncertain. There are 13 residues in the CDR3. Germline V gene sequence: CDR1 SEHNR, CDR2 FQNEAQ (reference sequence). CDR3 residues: CASRFGSGETQYF. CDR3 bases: TGTGCCAGCCGCTTCGGGTCTGGAGAGACCCAGTACTTC.

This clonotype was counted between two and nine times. This chain's CDR3 is CSVSSGLAGVYEQYF. CDR3 nucleotide sequence: TGCAGCGTTAGTTCAGGACTAGCGGGAGTCTACGAGCAGTACTTC. The chain combines TRBV29-1 with TRBJ2-7; 13 bases are a match to TRBD2. CDR3 length equals 15 residues. With 5 bases clipped from V and 3 bases from J, the junction kept 7 bases outside the gene matches. Germline V gene sequence: CDR1 SQVTM, CDR2 ANQGSEA.

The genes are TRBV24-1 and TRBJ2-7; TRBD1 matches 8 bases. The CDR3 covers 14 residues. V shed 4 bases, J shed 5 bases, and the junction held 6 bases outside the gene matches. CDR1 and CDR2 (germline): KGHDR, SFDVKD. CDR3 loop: CATSDSQGDHEQYF. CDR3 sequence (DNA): TGTGCCACCAGTGACTCACAGGGGGACCACGAGCAGTACTTC.

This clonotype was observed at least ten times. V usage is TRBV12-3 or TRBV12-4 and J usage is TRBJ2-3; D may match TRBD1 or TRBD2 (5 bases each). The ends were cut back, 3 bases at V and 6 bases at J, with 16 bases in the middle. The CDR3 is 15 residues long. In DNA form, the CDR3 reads TGTGCCAGCAGTTTGAGGGGAGCTACCCCGGATACGCAGTATTTT. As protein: CASSLRGATPDTQYF.

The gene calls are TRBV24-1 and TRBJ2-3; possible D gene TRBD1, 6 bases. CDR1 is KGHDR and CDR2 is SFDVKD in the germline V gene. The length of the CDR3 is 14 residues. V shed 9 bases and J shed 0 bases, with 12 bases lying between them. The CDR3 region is CATSLTGSTDTQYF. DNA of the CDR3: TGTGCCACCTCACTGACAGGTAGCACAGATACGCAGTATTTT.

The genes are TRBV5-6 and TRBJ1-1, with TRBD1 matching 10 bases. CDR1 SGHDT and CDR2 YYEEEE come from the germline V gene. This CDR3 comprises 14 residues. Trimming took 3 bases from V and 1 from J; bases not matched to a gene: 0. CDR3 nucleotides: TGTGCCAGCAGCTGGGACAGGGGGAACACTGAAGCTTTCTTT. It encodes CASSWDRGNTEAFF.

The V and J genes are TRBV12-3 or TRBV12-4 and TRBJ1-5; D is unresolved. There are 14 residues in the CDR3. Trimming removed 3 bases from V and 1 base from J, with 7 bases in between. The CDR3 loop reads CASSFEQSNQPQHF. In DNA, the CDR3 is TGTGCCAGCAGTTTTGAACAGAGCAATCAGCCCCAGCATTTT.

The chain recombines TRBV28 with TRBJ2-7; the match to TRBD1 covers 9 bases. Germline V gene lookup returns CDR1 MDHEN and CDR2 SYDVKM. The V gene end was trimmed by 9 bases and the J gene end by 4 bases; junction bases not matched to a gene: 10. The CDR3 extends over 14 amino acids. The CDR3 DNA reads TGTGCCAGTTCGTTAGACAGGGGGGTATACGAGCAGTACTTC. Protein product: CASSLDRGVYEQYF.

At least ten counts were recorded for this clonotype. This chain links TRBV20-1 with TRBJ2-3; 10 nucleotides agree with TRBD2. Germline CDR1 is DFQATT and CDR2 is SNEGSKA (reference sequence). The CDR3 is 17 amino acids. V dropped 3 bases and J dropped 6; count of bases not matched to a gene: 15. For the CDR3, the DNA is TGCAGTGCTAGGAACCTAGCGGGAGACTTGTTCAGTGATACGCAGTATTTT. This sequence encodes CSARNLAGDLFSDTQYF.

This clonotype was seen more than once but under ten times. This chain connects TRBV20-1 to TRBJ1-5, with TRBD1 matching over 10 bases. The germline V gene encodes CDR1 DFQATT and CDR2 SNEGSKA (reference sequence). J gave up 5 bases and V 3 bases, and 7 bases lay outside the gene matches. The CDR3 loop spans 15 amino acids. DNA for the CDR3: TGCAGTGCTAGTGGGGGACAGGGGAAGTATCAGCCCCAGCATTTT. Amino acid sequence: CSASGGQGKYQPQHF.

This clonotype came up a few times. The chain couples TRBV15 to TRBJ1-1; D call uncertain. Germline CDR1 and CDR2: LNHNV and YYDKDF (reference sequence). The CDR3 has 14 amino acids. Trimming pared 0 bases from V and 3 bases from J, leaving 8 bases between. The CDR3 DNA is TGTGCCACCAGCAGAGATCGACCCGACACTGAAGCTTTCTTT. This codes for CATSRDRPDTEAFF.

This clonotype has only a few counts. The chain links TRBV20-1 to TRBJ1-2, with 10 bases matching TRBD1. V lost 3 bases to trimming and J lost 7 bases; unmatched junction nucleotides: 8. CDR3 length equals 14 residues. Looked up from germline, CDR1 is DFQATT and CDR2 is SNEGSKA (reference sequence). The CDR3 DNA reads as TGCAGTGCTAGCCCCAGACAGGGGGCAGTTGGCTACACCTTC. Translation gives CSASPRQGAVGYTF.

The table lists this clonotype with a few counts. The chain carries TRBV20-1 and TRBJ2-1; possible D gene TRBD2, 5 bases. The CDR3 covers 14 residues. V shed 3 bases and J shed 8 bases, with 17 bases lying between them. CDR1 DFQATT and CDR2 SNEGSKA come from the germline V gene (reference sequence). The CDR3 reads CSASEGRGVDEQFF. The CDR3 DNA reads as TGCAGTGCTAGCGAGGGCAGAGGTGTAGATGAGCAGTTCTTC.

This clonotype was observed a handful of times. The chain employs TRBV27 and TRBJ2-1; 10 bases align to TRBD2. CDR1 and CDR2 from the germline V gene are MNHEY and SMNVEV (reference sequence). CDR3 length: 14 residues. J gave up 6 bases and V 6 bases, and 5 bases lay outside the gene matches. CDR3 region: CASRRSGRPNEQFF. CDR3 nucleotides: TGTGCCAGCAGGCGTAGCGGGAGGCCCAATGAGCAGTTCTTC.

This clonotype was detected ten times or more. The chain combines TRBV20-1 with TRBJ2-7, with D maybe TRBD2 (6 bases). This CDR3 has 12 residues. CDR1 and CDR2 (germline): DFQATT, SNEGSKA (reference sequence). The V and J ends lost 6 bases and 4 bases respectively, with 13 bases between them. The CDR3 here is CSASTSSYEQYF. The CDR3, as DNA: TGCAGTGCGTCAACTAGCTCGTACGAGCAGTACTTC.

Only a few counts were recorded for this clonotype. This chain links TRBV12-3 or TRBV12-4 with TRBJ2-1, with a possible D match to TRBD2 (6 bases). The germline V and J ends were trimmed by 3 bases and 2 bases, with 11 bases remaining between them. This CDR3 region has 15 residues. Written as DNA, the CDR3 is TGTGCCAGCAGTTTCGGCGGGAAACCCTACAATGAGCAGTTCTTC. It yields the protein CASSFGGKPYNEQFF.

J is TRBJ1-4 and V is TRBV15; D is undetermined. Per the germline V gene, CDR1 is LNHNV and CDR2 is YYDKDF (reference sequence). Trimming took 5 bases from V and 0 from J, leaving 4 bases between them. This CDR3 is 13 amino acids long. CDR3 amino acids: CATSGATNEKLFF. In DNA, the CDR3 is TGTGCCACCAGCGGTGCAACTAATGAAAAACTGTTTTTT.

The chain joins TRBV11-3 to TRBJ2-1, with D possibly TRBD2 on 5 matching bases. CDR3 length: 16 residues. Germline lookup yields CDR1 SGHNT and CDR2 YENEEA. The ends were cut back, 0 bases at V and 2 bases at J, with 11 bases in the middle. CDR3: CASSLEVLATYNEQFF. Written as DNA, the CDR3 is TGTGCCAGCAGCTTAGAGGTGCTAGCTACCTACAATGAGCAGTTCTTC.

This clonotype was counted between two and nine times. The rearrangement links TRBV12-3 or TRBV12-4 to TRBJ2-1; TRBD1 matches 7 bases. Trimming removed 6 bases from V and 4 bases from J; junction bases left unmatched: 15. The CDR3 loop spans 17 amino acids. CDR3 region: CASSEQSGQGVYNEQFF. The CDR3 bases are TGTGCCAGCAGCGAGCAATCTGGGCAGGGGGTGTACAATGAGCAGTTCTTC.

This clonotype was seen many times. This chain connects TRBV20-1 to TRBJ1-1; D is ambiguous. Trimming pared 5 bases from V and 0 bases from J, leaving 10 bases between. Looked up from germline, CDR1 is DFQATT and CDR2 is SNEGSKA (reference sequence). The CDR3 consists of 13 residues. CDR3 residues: CSAQASLNTEAFF. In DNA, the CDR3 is TGCAGTGCTCAAGCCAGTTTGAACACTGAAGCTTTCTTT.

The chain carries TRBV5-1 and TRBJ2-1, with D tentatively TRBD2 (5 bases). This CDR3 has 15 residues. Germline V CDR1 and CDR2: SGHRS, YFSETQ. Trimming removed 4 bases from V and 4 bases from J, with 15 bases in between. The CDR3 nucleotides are TGCGCCAGCAGCGCAGCACTAGGAATTTACAATGAGCAGTTCTTC. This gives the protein CASSAALGIYNEQFF.

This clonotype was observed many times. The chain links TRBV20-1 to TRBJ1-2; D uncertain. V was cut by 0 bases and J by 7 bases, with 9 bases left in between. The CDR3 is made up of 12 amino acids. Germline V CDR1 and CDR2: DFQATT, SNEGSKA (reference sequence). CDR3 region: CSAREGRVGYTF. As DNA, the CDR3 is TGCAGTGCTAGAGAGGGGAGGGTTGGCTACACCTTC.

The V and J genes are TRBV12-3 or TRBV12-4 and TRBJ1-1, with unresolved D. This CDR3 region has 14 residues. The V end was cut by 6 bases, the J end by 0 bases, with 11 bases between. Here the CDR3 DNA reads TGTGCCAGCAGACAAGGGATTGTGAACACTGAAGCTTTCTTT. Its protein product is CASRQGIVNTEAFF.

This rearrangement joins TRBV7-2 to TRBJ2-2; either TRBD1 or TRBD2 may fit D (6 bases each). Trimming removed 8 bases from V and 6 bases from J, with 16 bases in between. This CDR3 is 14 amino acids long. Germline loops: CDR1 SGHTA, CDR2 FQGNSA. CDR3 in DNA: TGTGCCAGCCAGTTAGGGGGGCTATCCGGGGAGCTGTTTTTT. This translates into CASQLGGLSGELFF.

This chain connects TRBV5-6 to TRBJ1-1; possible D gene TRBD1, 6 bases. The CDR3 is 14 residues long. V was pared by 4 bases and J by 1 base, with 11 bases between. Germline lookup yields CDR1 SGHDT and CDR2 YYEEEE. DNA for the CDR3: TGTGCCAGCAGCCTGGACAGAAGGAACACTGAAGCTTTCTTT. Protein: CASSLDRRNTEAFF. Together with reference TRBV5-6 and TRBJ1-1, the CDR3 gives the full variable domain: DAGVTQSPTHLIKTRGQQVTLRCSPKSGHDTVSWYQQALGQGPQFIFQYYEEEERQRGNFPDRFSGHQFPNYSSELNVNALLLGDSALYLCASSLDRRNTEAFFGQGTRLTVV.

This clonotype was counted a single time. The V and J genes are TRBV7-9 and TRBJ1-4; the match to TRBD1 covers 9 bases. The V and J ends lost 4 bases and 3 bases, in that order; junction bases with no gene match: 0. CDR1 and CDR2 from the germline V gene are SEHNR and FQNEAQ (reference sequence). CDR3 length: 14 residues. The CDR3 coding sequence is TGTGCCAGCAGCTGGACAGGGGCTAATGAAAAACTGTTTTTT. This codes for CASSWTGANEKLFF.